A selection of T cell receptor beta chains follows, all from one sample in a study of spatial heterogeneity in lung cancer. TCRdb reanalysed the 5' RACE reads using MiXCR and keeps one entry per CDR3 protein. The sample carries around 95,000 distinct CDR3 sequences, approximately 4.7% recorded once. Sequences were derived from lung tumor tissue, sampled at surgery. These receptors all stem from a male donor with early-stage non-small cell lung cancer. Both conserved end residues are part of each CDR3.

cdr3_length: 16
v_call: TRBV4-2
j_call: TRBJ2-5
cdr3_aa: CASSSNRDYFTETQYF

cdr3_length: 17
v_call: TRBV5-1
j_call: TRBJ2-5
cdr3_aa: CASSSKTSGRGKETQYF

cdr3_length: 14
v_call: TRBV7-9
j_call: TRBJ2-3
cdr3_aa: CASSGFLGVATQYF

cdr3_length: 14
v_call: TRBV3-1
j_call: TRBJ2-2
cdr3_aa: CASSPTHSTGELFF

cdr3_length: 15
v_call: TRBV27
j_call: TRBJ2-3
cdr3_aa: CASSSGGGLSDTQYF

cdr3_length: 19
v_call: TRBV10-3
j_call: TRBJ2-1
cdr3_aa: CAISELRRGERADLNEQFF

cdr3_length: 13
v_call: TRBV27
j_call: TRBJ2-1
cdr3_aa: CVTGLAGPNEQFF

cdr3_length: 15
v_call: TRBV18
j_call: TRBJ2-3
cdr3_aa: CASSPLGWAGDTQYF

cdr3_length: 12
v_call: TRBV2
j_call: TRBJ2-3
cdr3_aa: CASRFSGATQYF

cdr3_length: 15
v_call: TRBV4-1
j_call: TRBJ1-2
cdr3_aa: CASSQDRHMNYGYTF

cdr3_length: 15
v_call: TRBV5-1
j_call: TRBJ1-6
cdr3_aa: CASSLEGMNNSPLHF

cdr3_length: 12
v_call: TRBV2
j_call: TRBJ1-1
cdr3_aa: CASSVGPSEAFF

cdr3_length: 14
v_call: TRBV28
j_call: TRBJ1-6
cdr3_aa: CASSVRTDSTLLHF

cdr3_length: 14
v_call: TRBV28
j_call: TRBJ1-5
cdr3_aa: CASSYRGRFQPQHF

cdr3_length: 14
v_call: TRBV18
j_call: TRBJ2-5
cdr3_aa: CASSPGGSRGTQYF

cdr3_length: 13
v_call: TRBV28
j_call: TRBJ2-7
cdr3_aa: CASSPFQGFEQYF

cdr3_length: 10
v_call: TRBV2
j_call: TRBJ2-1
cdr3_aa: CASRGPSAFF

cdr3_length: 16
v_call: TRBV12-3/TRBV12-4
j_call: TRBJ1-1
cdr3_aa: CASSSDSRVGNTEAFF

cdr3_length: 15
v_call: TRBV10-3
j_call: TRBJ2-5
cdr3_aa: CAISGPQQAQETQYF

cdr3_length: 12
v_call: TRBV28
j_call: TRBJ1-6
cdr3_aa: CASSLHRAPGHF

cdr3_length: 13
v_call: TRBV20-1
j_call: TRBJ2-1
cdr3_aa: CSAQGLKTHEQFF

cdr3_length: 10
v_call: TRBV21-1
j_call: TRBJ2-1
cdr3_aa: CASSTGEQFF

cdr3_length: 14
v_call: TRBV10-3
j_call: TRBJ2-5
cdr3_aa: CATAASTGGETQYF

cdr3_length: 13
v_call: TRBV28
j_call: TRBJ2-2
cdr3_aa: CASRPSGTGELFF

cdr3_length: 14
v_call: TRBV3-1
j_call: TRBJ2-2
cdr3_aa: CASSHGDTAGELFF

cdr3_length: 18
v_call: TRBV24-1
j_call: TRBJ2-3
cdr3_aa: CATSAAGSGDSSTDTQYF

cdr3_length: 14
v_call: TRBV29-1
j_call: TRBJ1-2
cdr3_aa: CSVNSRGGGNGYTF

cdr3_length: 15
v_call: TRBV28
j_call: TRBJ1-1
cdr3_aa: CASSSASGWPTEAFF

cdr3_length: 11
v_call: TRBV21-1
j_call: TRBJ2-3
cdr3_aa: CATQGSDTQYF

cdr3_length: 15
v_call: TRBV2
j_call: TRBJ2-3
cdr3_aa: CASSGGSTKAVTQYF

cdr3_length: 13
v_call: TRBV12-3/TRBV12-4
j_call: TRBJ2-1
cdr3_aa: CASSLPLEHEQFF

cdr3_length: 15
v_call: TRBV6-6
j_call: TRBJ2-1
cdr3_aa: CASSLQGAETNEQFF

cdr3_length: 16
v_call: TRBV5-1
j_call: TRBJ2-2
cdr3_aa: CASSLPSSLGAGELFF

cdr3_length: 15
v_call: TRBV28
j_call: TRBJ2-1
cdr3_aa: CASSLAYRVDNEQFF

cdr3_length: 12
v_call: TRBV28
j_call: TRBJ2-7
cdr3_aa: CASSSPDYEQYF

cdr3_length: 15
v_call: TRBV12-3/TRBV12-4
j_call: TRBJ2-2
cdr3_aa: CASSLRASNTGELFF

cdr3_length: 15
v_call: TRBV6-5
j_call: TRBJ1-2
cdr3_aa: CASSYSPGGHYGYTF

cdr3_length: 13
v_call: TRBV29-1
j_call: TRBJ2-3
cdr3_aa: CSVSRGSTDTQYF

cdr3_length: 17
v_call: TRBV19
j_call: TRBJ1-5
cdr3_aa: CASSPVRGRVRNQPQHF